This TCR beta chain was recovered during a study of cytomegalovirus exposure and HLA in healthy donors. Overall study results and limits: One later analysis reportedly identified an Asian-associated ancestry cluster that showed fewer N-insertions than the 666-donor mean.

The CDR3 has 15 residues. V lost 4 bases and J lost 8; bases outside the gene matches: 9. The germline V gene encodes CDR1 SGDLS and CDR2 YYNGEE. Healthy bone marrow donors made up the cohort. Primers for the PCR totalled 60 Vbeta and 13 Jbeta. Data came from immunoSEQ multiplex PCR; TCRdb stores just in-frame clones and leaves some out. Its listing shows tens of thousands of clones. Of note for this clone: Its matching antigen is unknown.

Sample: PBMCs. This clonotype was obtained from a male donor in good health and CMV-seronegative. The V gene is TRBV9, the J gene TRBJ1-4; TRBD1 matches 9 bases. CDR3 region: CASSPTGQGTEKLFF. CDR3 nucleotides: TGTGCCAGCAGCCCCACGGGACAGGGTACCGAAAAACTGTTTTTT. Combining the CDR3 with reference TRBV9 and TRBJ1-4 gives the whole variable domain DSGVTQTPKHLITATGQRVTLRCSPRSGDLSVYWYQQSLDQGLQFLIQYYNGEERAKGNILERFSAQQFPDLHSELNLSSLELGDSALYFCASSPTGQGTEKLFFGSGTQLSVL.